This TCR beta chain was recovered during a study of shared clonotypes between healthy human individuals. Overall study findings and caveats: At large depth, rarefaction still showed sorted-subset sequencing to be incomplete. Clonotype sharing across donors was expected to vary with sequencing depth. Generally, estimated richness proved larger in naive subsets than it did in memory subsets.

The test was conducted at deep level. The method was immunoSEQ multiplex PCR; TCRdb's version includes in-frame clones alone and lacks a portion of them. In the table there are under 350,000 clones, around 90% of which are singletons. This CDR3 has 14 residues. Trimming took off 5 bases at V and 7 bases at J, with 19 bases between the two ends. CDR1 SGHDT and CDR2 YYEEEE come from the germline V gene. This clone was counted between two and nine times. Its antigen is unidentified. The V and J genes are TRBV5-6 and TRBJ2-7; D not resolved. Sequencing was carried out using memory CD8+ T cells sorted from blood. Subset reported: CD45RO+ cells pooled with CCR7-negative TemRA cells. This sequence was found in a man aged 18 to 30 in good health. For the CDR3, the DNA is TGTGCCAGCAGTTCAGACTCTACCCCATGGGAGCAGTACTTC. This sequence encodes CASSSDSTPWEQYF. Full variable domain (rest looked up from reference TRBV5-6 and TRBJ2-7): DAGVTQSPTHLIKTRGQQVTLRCSPKSGHDTVSWYQQALGQGPQFIFQYYEEEERQRGNFPDRFSGHQFPNYSSELNVNALLLGDSALYLCASSSDSTPWEQYFGPGTRLTVT.